The 8 T cell receptor beta chains presented below share a single source sample, sequenced in a study of blood T cell repertoires in COVID-19. Clones were sequenced by immunoSEQ multiplex PCR, and TCRdb holds only the in-frame ones, with some missing. The sample yields more than 70,000 clones, roughly 87% seen once. Sample: peripheral blood. The receptors come from a woman aged 45-65 years with active or convalescent COVID-19.

This clone was seen once. The V gene is TRBV4-3, the J gene TRBJ2-7; D may be TRBD2 (6 bases). Germline V gene data show CDR1 as LGHNA and CDR2 as YSLEER. The CDR3 has 15 residues. Trimming cost V 0 bases and J 3 bases, with 12 bases left between them. The CDR3 protein is CASSQERVGGYEQYF. The CDR3 bases are TGCGCCAGCAGCCAAGAAAGAGTGGGAGGCTACGAGCAGTACTTC.

V usage is TRBV16 and J usage is TRBJ1-5; possible D gene TRBD1, 5 bases. Germline V lookup: CDR1 KGHSY, CDR2 FQNENV. This CDR3 spans 14 amino acids. Trimming pared 6 bases from V and 2 bases from J, leaving 11 bases between. CDR3 DNA: TGTGCCAGCAGAACAGGTGGGGGCAATCAGCCCCAGCATTTT. It encodes CASRTGGGNQPQHF.

The chain couples TRBV7-8 to TRBJ1-1; a weak D match, TRBD1 (6 bases). Germline CDR1 and CDR2: SGHVS and FQNEAQ. This CDR3 is 12 amino acids long. V was shortened by 6 bases and J by 8 bases, with 13 bases between the two germline ends. The CDR3 nucleotides are TGTGCCAGCAGAACCCCCGGGACAGAAGCTTTCTTT. It encodes CASRTPGTEAFF.

The chain is built from TRBV2 and TRBJ2-3, with TRBD2 identical over 8 bases. This CDR3 is built from 15 residues. Unmatched junction bases numbered 9, after V lost 10 bases and J lost 0 bases. Germline V CDR1 and CDR2: SNHLY, FYNNEI. For the CDR3, the DNA is TGTGCCACTAAACCGGGGGGGGCCAGCACAGATACGCAGTATTTT. It translates to CATKPGGASTDTQYF.

The rearrangement uses TRBV5-1 and TRBJ2-1; D not certain. V lost 6 bases to trimming and J lost 7 bases, with 11 bases between them. Germline V gives CDR1 SGHRS, CDR2 YFSETQ. The CDR3 sequence is 12 residues long. The CDR3 sequence: CASMIDWNEQFF. CDR3 nucleotide sequence: TGCGCCAGCATGATCGACTGGAATGAGCAGTTCTTC.

This chain uses TRBV9 with TRBJ1-4, with 9 bases fitting TRBD1. The CDR3 covers 14 residues. Per germline, CDR1 SGDLS and CDR2 YYNGEE. J lost 7 bases, V lost 3 bases, and 4 bases had no gene match. The CDR3 here is CASSDGTGSEKLFF. Written as DNA, the CDR3 is TGTGCCAGCAGCGACGGGACAGGGAGTGAAAAACTGTTTTTT. Full variable domain (remainder filled in from reference TRBV9 and TRBJ1-4): DSGVTQTPKHLITATGQRVTLRCSPRSGDLSVYWYQQSLDQGLQFLIQYYNGEERAKGNILERFSAQQFPDLHSELNLSSLELGDSALYFCASSDGTGSEKLFFGSGTQLSVL.

The chain has TRBV10-2 and TRBJ2-5; 15 positions agree with TRBD2. The CDR3 length is 16 residues. CDR1 is WSHSY, CDR2 SAAADI, per germline. J lost 4 bases, V lost 6 bases, and 6 bases had no gene match. The CDR3 coding sequence is TGCGCCAGCAGCGCTGGACTAGCGGGGGGGCCAGAGACCCAGTACTTC. It codes for CASSAGLAGGPETQYF.

The J gene is TRBJ2-3, the V gene TRBV19; 14 bases are a match to TRBD2. V lost 7 bases to trimming and J lost 2 bases; unmatched junction nucleotides: 11. Germline lookup yields CDR1 LNHDA and CDR2 SQIVND (reference sequence). The length of the CDR3 is 18 residues. CDR3 coding DNA: TGTGCCAGTACCTTCGGGGGACTAGCGGGGGACCTCACAGATACGCAGTATTTT. Residues: CASTFGGLAGDLTDTQYF.